This T cell receptor beta chain stems from a study of Tregs in tolerant kidney transplant recipients. The CDR3 length is 15 residues. With V trimmed by 3 bases and J by 5 bases, 5 bases remained unmatched. Germline V gene sequence: CDR1 SGHTA, CDR2 FQGNSA. Thawed PBMCs were FACS-sorted into unstimulated CD4+CD25+CD127- regulatory T cells, CD4+CD25- non-regulatory cells, CD4 and CD8 cells. Only in-frame clones appear in the TCRdb table, and some are missing; sequencing was by immunoSEQ multiplex PCR. The sample shows about 100,000 clones, around 89% of them seen only once. J is TRBJ2-3 and V is TRBV7-2, with 10 positions matching TRBD2. The origin of this receptor is a human donor who received a combined kidney and bone marrow transplant. The sequencing used CD4+ T cells from blood, collected before the transplant. CDR3 sequence reads: CASSFLAGARDTQYF. CDR3 sequence (DNA): TGTGCCAGCAGCTTCCTAGCGGGAGCTCGAGATACGCAGTATTTT.